A single sample is the source of the 15 T cell receptor beta chains below, sequenced in a study of blood T cell repertoires in COVID-19 (dated by TCRdb to the early 2020s). Library preparation used the immunoSEQ multiplex PCR assay. Here the immuneACCESS table is served through TCRdb, limited to in-frame sequences with V and J called. Missing clones are a known gap in these copies; in checked studies unresolved V genes cover under half, and the rest lacks a known reason. The sample contains about 140,000 clones, around 83% of them found a single time. The ten largest clones add up to 7% to 10% of the sample. Material: peripheral blood. The receptors originated from a woman aged 60-75 years with acute or convalescent COVID-19.

In this sample, this clone turned up once. The chain carries TRBV3-1 (or the pseudogene TRBV3-2) and TRBJ2-7, with 13 bases matching TRBD2. Germline loops: CDR1 LGHDT, CDR2 YNNKEL (reference sequence). J gave up 4 bases and V 1 base, and 7 bases lay outside the gene matches. This CDR3 has 17 residues. CDR3 residues: CASSQAPLAGGLYEQYF. The DNA of the CDR3 is TGTGCCAGCAGCCAAGCTCCACTAGCGGGGGGGCTGTACGAGCAGTACTTC.

V gene TRBV28 combines with J gene TRBJ1-5; D remains unclear. CDR1 MDHEN and CDR2 SYDVKM come from the germline V gene. The length of the CDR3 is 16 residues. V shed 4 bases and J shed 0 bases, with 13 bases lying between them. The CDR3 sequence: CASSSLSRFSNQPQHF. The CDR3 DNA reads TGTGCCAGCAGTTCCCTGAGCAGGTTTAGCAATCAGCCCCAGCATTTT. Together with reference TRBV28 and TRBJ1-5, the CDR3 gives the full variable domain: DVKVTQSSRYLVKRTGEKVFLECVQDMDHENMFWYRQDPGLGLRLIYFSYDVKMKEKGDIPEGYSVSREKKERFSLILESASTNQTSMYLCASSSLSRFSNQPQHFGDGTRLSIL.

The sample holds one count of this clone. This rearrangement joins TRBV5-1 to TRBJ1-2, with D unclear. The CDR3 totals 14 residues. Trimming took 0 bases from V and 2 from J, leaving 8 bases between them. The V gene's germline CDR1 is SGHRS and CDR2 YFSETQ. The DNA for the CDR3 is TGCGCCAGCAGCTTGGACCCGGGAAACTATGGCTACACCTTC. This sequence encodes CASSLDPGNYGYTF.

The genes are TRBV30 and TRBJ1-3, with D unclear. This CDR3 comprises 15 residues. The germline V gene encodes CDR1 GTSNPN and CDR2 SVGIG (reference sequence). Trimming took 0 bases from V and 2 from J, leaving 11 bases between them. CDR3 protein: CAWSVWSRAGNTIYF. The CDR3, as DNA: TGTGCCTGGAGTGTTTGGTCGCGGGCTGGAAACACCATATATTTT.

The V call is TRBV18, the J call TRBJ1-3, with D uncertain. V was trimmed by 3 bases and J by 0 bases, leaving 6 bases between them. Germline V CDR1 and CDR2: KGHSH, LQKENI. The CDR3 is made up of 14 amino acids. Written as DNA, the CDR3 is TGTGCCAGCTCACCGCAGTCCTCTGGAAACACCATATATTTT. It codes for CASSPQSSGNTIYF.

This clone was seen more than once but under ten times. The chain has TRBV5-4 and TRBJ2-1; 8 bases fit TRBD1. Trimming at V came to 4 bases and at J to 5 bases, leaving 5 bases not matched to a gene. Germline CDR1 is SGHNT and CDR2 is YYREEE (reference sequence). The CDR3 runs to 14 residues. This CDR3 reads CASSGQGRHNEQFF. The CDR3 region has the DNA TGTGCCAGCAGCGGACAGGGACGACACAATGAGCAGTTCTTC.

The J gene is TRBJ1-3, the V gene TRBV5-1; D is undetermined. Germline-derived CDR1 and CDR2 are SGHRS and YFSETQ. This CDR3 has 17 residues. The V end was cut by 0 bases, the J end by 7 bases, with 20 bases between. CDR3 DNA: TGCGCCAGCAGCTTGGCGGCAGGCCCCGGTGGAGGTAACACCATATATTTT. This sequence encodes CASSLAAGPGGGNTIYF.

The rearrangement joins TRBV5-1 to TRBJ2-3, with 11 positions matching TRBD1. Germline trimming cut 5 bases from V and 8 bases from J; bases unmatched to any gene: 7. The CDR3 has 14 amino acids. CDR1 and CDR2 from the germline V gene are SGHRS and YFSETQ. In DNA, the CDR3 is TGCGCCAGCAGGTCCTCCGGGACAGGGGGTACGCAGTATTTT. Protein sequence: CASRSSGTGGTQYF.

V gene TRBV11-1 combines with J gene TRBJ1-2; D is undetermined. The germline V gene has CDR1 SGHAT and CDR2 FQDESV (reference sequence). The CDR3 consists of 13 residues. Trimming removed 5 bases from V and 5 bases from J, with 12 bases in between. CDR3 DNA sequence: TGTGCCAGCAGCCCACCGCGTGGTTATGGCTACACCTTC. It translates to CASSPPRGYGYTF.

CDR3 loop: CASSLGTQETQYF. For the CDR3, the DNA is TGTGCCAGCAGTTTGGGCACCCAAGAGACCCAGTACTTC. The rearrangement links TRBV28 to TRBJ2-5; D is ambiguous. The V gene lost 3 bases and the J gene lost 1 base, with 6 bases spanning the gap. The CDR3 is made up of 13 amino acids. The V gene's germline CDR1 is MDHEN and CDR2 SYDVKM.

The chain combines TRBV5-1 with TRBJ1-3; D is unresolved. Germline values: CDR1 SGHRS, CDR2 YFSETQ. V shed 0 bases and J shed 0 bases, with 10 bases lying between them. The CDR3 totals 16 residues. As DNA, the CDR3 is TGCGCCAGCAGCTTGGAGGGCAGCGGCTCTGGAAACACCATATATTTT. This encodes CASSLEGSGSGNTIYF.

In regard to this clone: At one end the junction does not follow the germline gene, possibly because of a read error. The chain has TRBV7-7 and TRBJ1-5; possibly TRBD1 for D (6 bases). This CDR3 has 15 residues. Germline V gives CDR1 SSHAT, CDR2 FNYEAQ (reference sequence). CDR3 sequence reads: CASSLSGASNQPQHF. Written as DNA, the CDR3 is TGTGCTAGCAGCTTATCAGGGGCAAGCAATCAGCCCCAGCATTTT.

This chain uses TRBV19 with TRBJ2-3; no reliable D call. Germline CDR1 and CDR2: LNHDA and SQIVND (reference sequence). V dropped 3 bases and J dropped 2 bases, with 12 bases sitting between them. This CDR3 is 15 amino acids long. The CDR3 sequence is CASSIRSLNTDTQYF. The CDR3 DNA is TGTGCCAGTAGTATTCGGTCGTTAAACACAGATACGCAGTATTTT.

The DNA of the CDR3 is TGCGCCAGCAGCCAGAGCAGGGAAAGGGGCGGGGAGCTGTTTTTT. It is translated as CASSQSRERGGELFF. This sequence joins TRBV4-3 and TRBJ2-2; a weak D match, TRBD1 (5 bases). Trimming left V 3 bases short and J 7 bases short, with 15 bases between. CDR3 size: 15 residues. Germline V gene sequence: CDR1 LGHNA, CDR2 YSLEER.

This sequence joins TRBV4-3 and TRBJ2-2, with 9 bases aligning to TRBD1. Trimming at V came to 1 base and at J to 7 bases, leaving 16 bases not matched to a gene. This CDR3 comprises 19 residues. Germline V gives CDR1 LGHNA, CDR2 YSLEER. CDR3 sequence: CASSQAGGTGKFSGGELFF. CDR3 bases: TGCGCCAGCAGCCAAGCCGGGGGGACAGGGAAATTTTCGGGCGGGGAGCTGTTTTTT.